The following is a T cell receptor beta chain sequence with its context. This entry comes from a study of blood T cell repertoires in COVID-19. In the study overall: Sites across the United States, Italy and Spain contributed samples from acute and convalescent COVID-19. From T cells, B-cell-depleted T cells, or PBMCs came the material, which was cDNA or gDNA.

Under the authors' procedure: Amplifying reference gene primers gave estimates of nucleated cell counts. Here immunoSEQ multiplex PCR was the method, and the copy in TCRdb shows in-frame clones only, minus some. Clone size and the V and J calls come from that table; the DNA yielded D and trimming. The sample comprises 140,000 or so clones, over 65% of which are singletons, and 4.8% rests with the top ten. The J segment lost 5 bases and the V segment lost 8 bases, leaving 5 bases of the junction unmatched. Germline V gene data show CDR1 as MNHEY and CDR2 as SMNVEV (reference sequence). The CDR3 spans 13 residues.

This chain connects TRBV27 to TRBJ2-2; 7 nucleotides align to TRBD1. The sequence came from a human donor in a cohort sampled during active COVID-19. The sample consisted of peripheral blood. The DNA for the CDR3 is TGTGCCAGCGCGCTCAGGGGGACCGGGGAGCTGTTTTTT. It yields the protein CASALRGTGELFF.